This TCR beta chain stems from a study of cytotoxic CD8 clonotypes in ibrutinib-treated CLL. Details on this clone: What it binds is unknown.

Study-level results: Baseline levels of clonality went above those of age-matched healthy donors and moved with circulating CD8+ T-cell counts.

The protocol was immunoSEQ multiplex PCR, while the TCRdb copy is restricted to in-frame clones and leaves out a portion. The table includes about 45,000 clones, less than 70% detected once. The starting material was PBMCs, obtained after 12 months of ibrutinib treatment. The clonotype originates from a human donor with chronic lymphocytic leukemia.

The CDR3 sequence: CASSVDSRGSYNEQFF. CDR3 DNA sequence: TGTGCCAGCAGCGTAGACTCCCGGGGCTCCTACAATGAGCAGTTCTTC. The chain links TRBV9 to TRBJ2-1; possible D gene TRBD2, 5 bases. The V and J ends lost 0 bases and 0 bases respectively, with 10 bases between them. From germline, CDR1 is SGDLS and CDR2 YYNGEE. The CDR3 totals 16 residues.